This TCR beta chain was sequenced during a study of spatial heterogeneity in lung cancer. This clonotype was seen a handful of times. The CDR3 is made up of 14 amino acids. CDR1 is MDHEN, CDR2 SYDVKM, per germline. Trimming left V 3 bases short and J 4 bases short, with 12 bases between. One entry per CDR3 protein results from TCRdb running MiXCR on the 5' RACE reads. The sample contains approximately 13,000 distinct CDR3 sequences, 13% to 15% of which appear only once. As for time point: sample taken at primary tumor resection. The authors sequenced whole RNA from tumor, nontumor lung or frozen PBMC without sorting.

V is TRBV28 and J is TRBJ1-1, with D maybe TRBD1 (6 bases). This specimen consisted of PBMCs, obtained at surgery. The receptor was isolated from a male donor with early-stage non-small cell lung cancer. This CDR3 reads CASSFGAGATEAFF. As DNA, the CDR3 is TGTGCCAGCAGTTTTGGGGCGGGGGCCACTGAAGCTTTCTTT.